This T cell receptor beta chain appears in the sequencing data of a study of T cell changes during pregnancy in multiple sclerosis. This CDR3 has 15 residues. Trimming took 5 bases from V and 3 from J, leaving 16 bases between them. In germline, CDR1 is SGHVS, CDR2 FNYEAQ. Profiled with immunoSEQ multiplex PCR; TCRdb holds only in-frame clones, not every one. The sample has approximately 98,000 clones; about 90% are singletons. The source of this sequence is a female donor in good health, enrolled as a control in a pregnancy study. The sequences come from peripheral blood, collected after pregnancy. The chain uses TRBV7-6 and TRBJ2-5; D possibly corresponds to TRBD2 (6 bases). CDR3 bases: TGTGCCAGCAGCCGACACATTAGCGGAGAAGAGACCCAGTACTTC. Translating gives CASSRHISGEETQYF. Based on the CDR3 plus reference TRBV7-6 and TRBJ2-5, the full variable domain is GAGVSQSPRYKVTKRGQDVALRCDPISGHVSLYWYRQALGQGPEFLTYFNYEAQQDKSGLPNDRFSAERPEGSISTLTIQRTEQRDSAMYRCASSRHISGEETQYFGPGTRLLVL.